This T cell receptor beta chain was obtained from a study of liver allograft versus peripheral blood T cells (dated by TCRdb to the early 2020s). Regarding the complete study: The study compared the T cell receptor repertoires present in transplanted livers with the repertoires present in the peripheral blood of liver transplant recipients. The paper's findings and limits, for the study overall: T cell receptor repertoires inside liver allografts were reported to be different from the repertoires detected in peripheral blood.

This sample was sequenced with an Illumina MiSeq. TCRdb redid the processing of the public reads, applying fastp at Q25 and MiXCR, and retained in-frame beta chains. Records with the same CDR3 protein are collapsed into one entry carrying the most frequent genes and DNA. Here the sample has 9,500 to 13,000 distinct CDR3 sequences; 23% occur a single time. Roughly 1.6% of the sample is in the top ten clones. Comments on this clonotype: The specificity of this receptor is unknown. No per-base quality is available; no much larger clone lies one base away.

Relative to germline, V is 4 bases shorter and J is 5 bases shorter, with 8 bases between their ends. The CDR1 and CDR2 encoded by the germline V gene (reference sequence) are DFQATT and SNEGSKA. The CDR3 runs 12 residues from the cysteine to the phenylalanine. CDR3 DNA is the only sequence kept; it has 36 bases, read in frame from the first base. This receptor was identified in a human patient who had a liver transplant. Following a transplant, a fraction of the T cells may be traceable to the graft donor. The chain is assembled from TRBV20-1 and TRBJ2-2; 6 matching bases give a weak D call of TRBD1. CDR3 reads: CSATRGTGELFF. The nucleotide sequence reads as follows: TGCAGTGCTACCAGGGGTACCGGGGAGCTGTTTTTT.